Below, 23 T cell receptor beta chains from the same sample are listed, as sequenced in a study of cytomegalovirus exposure and HLA in healthy donors. The PCR used 60 Vbeta and 13 Jbeta primers. Profiled with immunoSEQ multiplex PCR; TCRdb holds only in-frame clones, not every one. The sample holds around 90,000 clones; over 65% are singletons and the top ten take about 3.8%. The sample comprised PBMCs. The receptors derive from a man aged 50-59 years in good health and CMV-seronegative.

The chain recombines TRBV2 with TRBJ1-5; D is possibly TRBD1 (6 bases). V lost 6 bases and J 1 base, leaving 22 bases between the germline ends. CDR1 is SNHLY, CDR2 FYNNEI, per germline. The CDR3 consists of 18 residues. Here the CDR3 DNA reads TGTGCCAGCAGGGAAATACCGGGACAACCCACAAGCAATCAGCCCCAGCATTTT. Its protein product is CASREIPGQPTSNQPQHF.

The rearrangement links TRBV5-1 to TRBJ2-5; 8 nucleotides agree with TRBD1. Trimming cost V 6 bases and J 2 bases; bases outside gene matches: 9. CDR3 length equals 15 residues. CDR1 and CDR2 (germline): SGHRS, YFSETQ. The CDR3 DNA reads TGCGCCAGCACCCTAACAACAGGGGGACAAGAGACCCAGTACTTC. Residues: CASTLTTGGQETQYF. Variable domain in full (rest from reference TRBV5-1 and TRBJ2-5): KAGVTQTPRYLIKTRGQQVTLSCSPISGHRSVSWYQQTPGQGLQFLFEYFSETQRNKGNFPGRFSGRQFSNSRSEMNVSTLELGDSALYLCASTLTTGGQETQYFGPGTRLLVL.

This clone was observed once. The chain has TRBV5-4 and TRBJ2-3; the match to TRBD2 covers 9 bases. The CDR3 extends over 15 amino acids. Germline CDR1 reads SGHNT; CDR2 reads YYREEE (reference sequence). J lost 4 bases, V lost 4 bases, and 7 bases had no gene match. The CDR3: CASSGAGGWADTQYF. CDR3 nucleotide sequence: TGTGCCAGCAGCGGAGCGGGAGGATGGGCAGATACGCAGTATTTT.

This clone was found a few times. The genes are TRBV15 and TRBJ1-5, with a possible D match to TRBD1 (5 bases). The CDR3 sequence is 15 residues long. Germline loops: CDR1 LNHNV, CDR2 YYDKDF (reference sequence). Between the trimmed V and J ends, which lost 1 base and 6 bases, there was a span of 13 bases. The CDR3 reads CATSRARGGSQPQHF. Written as DNA, the CDR3 is TGTGCCACCAGCAGAGCGCGGGGGGGAAGTCAGCCCCAGCATTTT. Drawing the rest from reference TRBV15 and TRBJ1-5, the complete variable domain is DAMVIQNPRYQVTQFGKPVTLSCSQTLNHNVMYWYQQKSSQAPKLLFHYYDKDFNNEADTPDNFQSRRPNTSFCFLDIRSPGLGDTAMYLCATSRARGGSQPQHFGDGTRLSIL.

The chain is built from TRBV19 and TRBJ2-3; D is possibly TRBD1 (5 bases). The CDR3 has 19 residues. The germline CDR1 and CDR2 sequences are LNHDA and SQIVND (reference sequence). Trimming cost V 4 bases and J 0 bases, with 23 bases left between them. The CDR3 region has the DNA TGTGCCAGTAGTACCTCAATCGACAGAGTAAAGTATAGCACAGATACGCAGTATTTT. Translation gives CASSTSIDRVKYSTDTQYF. The full variable domain, its missing parts supplied by reference TRBV19 and TRBJ2-3, is DGGITQSPKYLFRKEGQNVTLSCEQNLNHDAMYWYRQDPGQGLRLIYYSQIVNDFQKGDIAEGYSVSREKKESFPLTVTSAQKNPTAFYLCASSTSIDRVKYSTDTQYFGPGTRLTVL.

This sequence joins TRBV6-5 and TRBJ1-3; no firm D call. In germline, CDR1 is MNHEY, CDR2 SVGAGI. The length of the CDR3 is 14 residues. Trimming took off 4 bases at V and 0 bases at J, with 7 bases between the two ends. The CDR3 sequence is CASSLQISGNTIYF. The CDR3 DNA reads as TGTGCCAGCAGTTTACAGATCTCTGGAAACACCATATATTTT.

The J gene is TRBJ2-7, the V gene TRBV28; unclear D gene. Per germline, CDR1 MDHEN and CDR2 SYDVKM. The CDR3 is made up of 11 amino acids. The germline V and J ends were trimmed by 11 bases and 1 base, with 9 bases remaining between them. The CDR3 DNA is TGTGCCTCCGGCGGTTCCTACGAGCAGTACTTC. Its translation is CASGGSYEQYF.

The chain uses TRBV18 and TRBJ1-2; no firm D call. The CDR3 runs to 16 residues. Between the trimmed V and J ends, which lost 6 bases and 2 bases, there was a span of 19 bases. Germline values: CDR1 KGHSH, CDR2 LQKENI. The CDR3 loop reads CASSPEGKGSNYGYTF. As DNA, the CDR3 is TGTGCCAGCTCCCCAGAGGGAAAGGGTTCCAACTATGGCTACACCTTC.

The chain employs TRBV13 and TRBJ2-1; 14 bases line up with TRBD2. J gave up 4 bases and V 3 bases, and 2 bases lay outside the gene matches. CDR1 and CDR2 from the germline V gene are PRHDT and FYEKMQ (reference sequence). The CDR3 totals 16 residues. The DNA for the CDR3 is TGTGCCAGCAGCTTCAGGACTAGCGGGAGGTACAATGAGCAGTTCTTC. The encoded protein is CASSFRTSGRYNEQFF.

This chain connects TRBV7-9 to TRBJ2-3, with a tentative D call TRBD1 (5 bases). Germline CDR1 and CDR2: SEHNR and FQNEAQ (reference sequence). The V end was cut by 0 bases, the J end by 4 bases, with 20 bases between. This CDR3 has 18 amino acids. In DNA, the CDR3 is TGTGCCAGCAGCTTAGCCCGGGCCCCGCCCTGGGGCTCAGATACGCAGTATTTT. This translates into CASSLARAPPWGSDTQYF.

This rearrangement joins TRBV5-1 to TRBJ2-7; tentative D call: TRBD2 (6 bases). The CDR3 has 14 residues. The V end lost 0 bases, the J end lost 0 bases, and 7 bases lay between the germline ends. CDR1 and CDR2 (germline): SGHRS, YFSETQ. This chain's CDR3 is CASSLDGSSYEQYF. In DNA, the CDR3 is TGCGCCAGCAGCTTGGACGGGAGCTCCTACGAGCAGTACTTC.

The rearrangement uses TRBV7-9 and TRBJ2-2; 8 bases line up with TRBD2. Germline-derived CDR1 and CDR2 are SEHNR and FQNEAQ (reference sequence). The CDR3 consists of 16 residues. J was trimmed by 4 bases and V by 1 base; bases with no gene match: 5. The CDR3 region is CASSLEAGGTTGELFF. Here the CDR3 DNA reads TGTGCCAGCAGCTTAGAGGCGGGAGGCACCACCGGGGAGCTGTTTTTT.

The V and J genes are TRBV30 and TRBJ2-7; D may be TRBD2 (7 bases). V was pared by 7 bases and J by 3 bases, with 19 bases between. CDR3 length: 14 amino acids. Germline-derived CDR1 and CDR2 are GTSNPN and SVGIG (reference sequence). Written as DNA, the CDR3 is TGTGCCTCTCTGGGGGGGCATATCGACTACGAGCAGTACTTC. The encoded protein is CASLGGHIDYEQYF.

This clone turned up a few times. The chain recombines TRBV2 with TRBJ2-6; no definite D call. Trimming pared 6 bases from V and 4 bases from J, leaving 10 bases between. Germline V gene sequence: CDR1 SNHLY, CDR2 FYNNEI. This CDR3 has 14 amino acids. CDR3 region: CASSDIPGANVLTF. In DNA form, the CDR3 reads TGTGCCAGCAGCGACATCCCCGGGGCCAACGTCCTGACTTTC.

V usage is TRBV27 and J usage is TRBJ1-1; D ambiguous. Germline CDR1 reads MNHEY; CDR2 reads SMNVEV (reference sequence). The V end lost 10 bases, the J end lost 2 bases, and 11 bases lay between the germline ends. The CDR3 has 12 amino acids. The CDR3 DNA follows: TGTGCCATCCCTGAGAGCAACACTGAAGCTTTCTTT. It encodes CAIPESNTEAFF.

The J gene is TRBJ2-1, the V gene TRBV7-9, with 12 bases identical to TRBD2. The CDR3 spans 13 residues. The germline CDR1 and CDR2 sequences are SEHNR and FQNEAQ (reference sequence). J was trimmed by 9 bases and V by 6 bases; bases with no gene match: 3. This CDR3 reads CASRTSGRGEQFF. As DNA, the CDR3 is TGTGCCAGCAGGACTAGCGGGAGAGGTGAGCAGTTCTTC.

The chain couples TRBV4-1 to TRBJ2-7; 8 bases map to TRBD1. The V segment lost 3 bases and the J segment 5 bases; nucleotides outside the gene matches: 12. Germline V CDR1 and CDR2: MGHRA, YSYEKL. This CDR3 is built from 16 residues. CDR3 loop: CASSHTLSGGANEQYF. The CDR3 DNA reads as TGCGCCAGCAGCCATACGCTCTCAGGGGGCGCAAACGAGCAGTACTTC.

The V gene is TRBV2, the J gene TRBJ1-3; 9 bases align to TRBD1. Germline values: CDR1 SNHLY, CDR2 FYNNEI. This CDR3 is 16 amino acids long. With 5 bases clipped from V and 1 base from J, the junction kept 6 bases outside the gene matches. The DNA of the CDR3 is TGTGCCAGCAGTCAGGGACAGGGAAGATCTGGAAACACCATATATTTT. It codes for CASSQGQGRSGNTIYF.

The chain recombines TRBV6-4 with TRBJ1-1, with D unresolved. V was clipped by 3 bases and J by 7 bases, with 15 bases between them. CDR3 size: 14 residues. Per germline, CDR1 MRHNA and CDR2 SNTAGT. The CDR3 DNA reads as TGTGCCAGCAGTGAACCCCTTCCCCGAGGTGAAGCTTTCTTT. This codes for CASSEPLPRGEAFF.

The gene calls are TRBV13 and TRBJ2-2, with D hard to call. V dropped 1 base and J dropped 0 bases, with 15 bases sitting between them. CDR1 is PRHDT and CDR2 is FYEKMQ in the germline V gene (reference sequence). The CDR3 is 18 residues long. In DNA, the CDR3 is TGTGCCAGCAGCTTAGAAGCCATAATGAGATCGAACACCGGGGAGCTGTTTTTT. This translates into CASSLEAIMRSNTGELFF.

The chain combines TRBV28 with TRBJ1-1, with D possibly matching TRBD1 (6 bases). The V gene's germline CDR1 is MDHEN and CDR2 SYDVKM. Trimming left V 7 bases short and J 6 bases short, with 12 bases between. The length of the CDR3 is 12 residues. CDR3 sequence reads: CASTDRSAEAFF. In DNA form, the CDR3 reads TGTGCCAGCACCGACAGGTCGGCTGAAGCTTTCTTT.

The V call is TRBV4-1, the J call TRBJ2-1, with D possibly matching TRBD1 (5 bases). This CDR3 has 12 amino acids. Germline CDR1 and CDR2: MGHRA and YSYEKL. With 1 base removed from V and 10 bases from J, the gap between germline ends came to 8 bases. CDR3 amino acids: CASSQVTGEQFF. Written as DNA, the CDR3 is TGCGCCAGCAGCCAAGTTACAGGCGAGCAGTTCTTC.

This chain uses TRBV6-6 with TRBJ1-2; no firm D call. The CDR3 is 14 residues long. Trimming took off 2 bases at V and 8 bases at J, with 15 bases between the two ends. Germline values: CDR1 MNHNY, CDR2 SVGAGI (reference sequence). CDR3 loop: CASSYGQESLGYTF. In DNA, the CDR3 is TGTGCCAGCAGTTACGGCCAGGAATCGTTAGGCTACACCTTC.